This T cell receptor beta chain stems from a study of shared T cell receptors in the human thymus. The CDR3 is 14 residues long. Trimming pared 6 bases from V and 0 bases from J, leaving 9 bases between. The germline V gene has CDR1 LNHNV and CDR2 YYDKDF (reference sequence). Data came from immunoSEQ multiplex PCR; TCRdb stores just in-frame clones and leaves some out. Of hundreds of thousands of clones listed, 95% are singletons. This clone was observed a single time. The TCR comes from a human donor. Sequencing input: thymocytes. This chain uses TRBV15 with TRBJ2-1; a possible D gene is TRBD2 (5 bases). CDR3 coding DNA: TGTGCCACCAGGGAACTAGGCTCCTACAATGAGCAGTTCTTC. Its translation is CATRELGSYNEQFF.